This is a list of T cell receptor beta chains from one sample in a study of response to subunit inactivated influenza vaccine. TCRdb analysed the RT-PCR reads with MiXCR anew, one entry per CDR3 protein. The sample shows 500,000 to 700,000 distinct CDR3 sequences, under 25% of them seen only once. These records were also assigned to another study, of T cells expressing NK-cell markers.

The material was CD4+ T cells sorted from PBMCs, obtained 12 days after vaccination. The receptors originated from a man aged 50 or older who received an inactivated influenza vaccine. Both conserved end residues are part of each CDR3. Each record gives: J gene, D gene, clone size, V gene, CDR3 DNA, CDR3 protein. A D gene is named only where the DNA matches it firmly. Where a row states a size, it is once, few, many or the class of an expanded clone; other rows omit it.

J: TRBJ2-3; D: .; size: .; V: TRBV4-3; DNA: TGCGCCAGCAGCCAAGATGGAACAGTCGGGGATACGCAGTATTTT; CDR3: CASSQDGTVGDTQYF
J: TRBJ2-3; D: TRBD1; size: .; V: TRBV12-3/TRBV12-4; DNA: TGTGCCAGCGACAGGGGGCGCACAGATACGCAGTATTTT; CDR3: CASDRGRTDTQYF
J: TRBJ2-5; D: .; size: few; V: TRBV29-1; DNA: TGCAGCGTTGCCGCGCCCGGGACCACCCAGTACTTC; CDR3: CSVAAPGTTQYF
J: TRBJ2-7; D: .; size: .; V: TRBV19; DNA: TGTGCCAGTAGTATCTCGGACAGCTCCTACGAGCAGTACTTC; CDR3: CASSISDSSYEQYF
J: TRBJ2-7; D: TRBD2; size: .; V: TRBV19; DNA: TGTGCCAGTAGCGTAGCGGGAGCACCAGGAGAGCAGTACTTC; CDR3: CASSVAGAPGEQYF
J: TRBJ2-5; D: .; size: .; V: TRBV4-3; DNA: TGCGCCAGCAGCCAAGGTACCGGGGCCTCCGTGACCCAGTACTTC; CDR3: CASSQGTGASVTQYF
J: TRBJ1-3; D: .; size: .; V: TRBV15; DNA: TGTGCCACCAGCAGAGGACAGCGAGGAGGAAACACCATATATTTT; CDR3: CATSRGQRGGNTIYF
J: TRBJ2-7; D: .; size: few; V: TRBV12-3/TRBV12-4; DNA: TGTGCCAGCAGTCGAGGACTCGGGCGGGTCGCGAGAGAGCAGTACTTC; CDR3: CASSRGLGRVAREQYF
J: TRBJ2-1; D: .; size: .; V: TRBV6-5; DNA: TGTGCCAGCACCTCTACGACCGGGACGAAATTCTTC; CDR3: CASTSTTGTKFF
J: TRBJ1-3; D: .; size: .; V: TRBV4-3; DNA: TGCGCCAGCAGCCAAGCATTTCCCGGAAACACCATATATTTT; CDR3: CASSQAFPGNTIYF
J: TRBJ1-3; D: .; size: few; V: TRBV7-9; DNA: TGTGCCAGCAGCCCCGGGGGAATCTCTGGAAACACCATATATTTT; CDR3: CASSPGGISGNTIYF
J: TRBJ2-7; D: .; size: .; V: TRBV7-2; DNA: TGTGCCAGCAGCTTAGAAAGGATATACGAGCAGTACTTC; CDR3: CASSLERIYEQYF
J: TRBJ2-7; D: .; size: few; V: TRBV15; DNA: TGTGCCACCAGCAGAGATCTGAAGACCCTAGAGCAGTACTTC; CDR3: CATSRDLKTLEQYF
J: TRBJ1-2; D: TRBD1; size: many; V: TRBV6-5; DNA: TGTGCCAGCAGTTACGTGAGGACAGGGGGCGGATATGGCTACACCTTC; CDR3: CASSYVRTGGGYGYTF
J: TRBJ2-7; D: TRBD1; size: .; V: TRBV7-9; DNA: TGTGCCAGCAGCTACCGGGACAGCAGCATCTACGAGCAGTACTTC; CDR3: CASSYRDSSIYEQYF
J: TRBJ2-1; D: TRBD1; size: .; V: TRBV25-1; DNA: TGTGCCAGCAGTCCCCCAAGGACAGGGCCTTCCTACAATGAGCAGTTCTTC; CDR3: CASSPPRTGPSYNEQFF
J: TRBJ2-3; D: .; size: .; V: TRBV28; DNA: TGTGCCAGCAGTTTAGGGCGGGTATCGAATACGCAGTATTTT; CDR3: CASSLGRVSNTQYF
J: TRBJ1-2; D: TRBD1; size: few; V: TRBV28; DNA: TGTGCCAGCACTCAAGGACAGGTCAACGGCTACACCTTC; CDR3: CASTQGQVNGYTF